A single T cell receptor beta chain is shown here with its context. Its target is not known. V was shortened by 5 bases and J by 8 bases, with 19 bases between the two germline ends. The CDR3 length is 15 residues. Germline V gene lookup returns CDR1 SGHTA and CDR2 FQGTGA. This sample is part of a study of shared clonotypes between healthy human individuals. The study, taken as a whole, reports: The study sampled only blood, and tissue repertoires likely differ.

Participating donors were healthy, HIV-negative adults free of recent acute infections or vaccinations. Researchers drew on about 90 million PBMCs for genomic DNA from unsorted samples. About 28,000 T cell genomes (about 300 ng DNA) went into each PBMC replicate. Produced via immunoSEQ multiplex PCR; TCRdb's table is partial and in-frame only. The sample shows roughly 500,000 clones, around 85% of them seen only once. Sample: PBMCs. V usage is TRBV7-3 and J usage is TRBJ2-1; D remains ambiguous. This TCR came from a woman between 40 and 50 years old in good health. Some clones in this sample may be carry-over from other donors' samples. The CDR3 protein is CASSPQGYREDEQFF. CDR3 nucleotides: TGTGCCAGCAGCCCCCAAGGGTACCGAGAGGATGAGCAGTTCTTC.